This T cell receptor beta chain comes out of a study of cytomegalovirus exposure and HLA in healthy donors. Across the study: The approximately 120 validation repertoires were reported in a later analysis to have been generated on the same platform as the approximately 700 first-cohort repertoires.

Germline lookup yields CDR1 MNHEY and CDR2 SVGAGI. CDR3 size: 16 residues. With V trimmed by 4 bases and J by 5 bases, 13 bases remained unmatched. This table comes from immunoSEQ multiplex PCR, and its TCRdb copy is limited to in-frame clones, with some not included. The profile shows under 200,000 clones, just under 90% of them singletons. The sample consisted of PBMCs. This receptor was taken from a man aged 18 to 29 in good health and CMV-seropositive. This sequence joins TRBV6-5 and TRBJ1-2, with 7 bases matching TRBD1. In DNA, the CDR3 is TGTGCCAGCAGTTTTAAAACAGGGGCTCCCCTATATGGCTACACCTTC. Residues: CASSFKTGAPLYGYTF.